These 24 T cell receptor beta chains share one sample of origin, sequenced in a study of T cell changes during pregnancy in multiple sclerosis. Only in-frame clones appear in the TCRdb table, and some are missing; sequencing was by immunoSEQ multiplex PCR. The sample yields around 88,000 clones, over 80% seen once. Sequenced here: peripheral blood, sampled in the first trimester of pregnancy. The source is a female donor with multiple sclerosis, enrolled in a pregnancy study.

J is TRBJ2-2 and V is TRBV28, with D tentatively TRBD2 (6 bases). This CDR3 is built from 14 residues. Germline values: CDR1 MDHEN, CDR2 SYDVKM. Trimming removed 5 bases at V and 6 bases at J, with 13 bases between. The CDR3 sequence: CASSTLAFPGELFF. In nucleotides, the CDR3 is TGTGCCAGCAGTACACTAGCTTTCCCCGGGGAGCTGTTTTTT.

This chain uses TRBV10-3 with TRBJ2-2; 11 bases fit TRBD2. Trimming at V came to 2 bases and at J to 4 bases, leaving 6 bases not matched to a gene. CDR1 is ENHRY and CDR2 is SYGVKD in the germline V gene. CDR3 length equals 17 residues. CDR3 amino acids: CAISEISGRAGTGELFF. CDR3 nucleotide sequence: TGTGCCATCAGTGAGATTAGCGGGAGGGCCGGCACCGGGGAGCTGTTTTTT.

The CDR3 here is CASSTSSPFKDTQYF. As DNA, the CDR3 is TGTGCCAGTAGTACCTCGAGTCCCTTCAAGGATACGCAGTATTTT. The V gene is TRBV19, the J gene TRBJ2-3; D remains unclear. Trimming removed 4 bases from V and 6 bases from J, with 17 bases in between. CDR3 length: 15 residues. Germline V lookup: CDR1 LNHDA, CDR2 SQIVND (reference sequence).

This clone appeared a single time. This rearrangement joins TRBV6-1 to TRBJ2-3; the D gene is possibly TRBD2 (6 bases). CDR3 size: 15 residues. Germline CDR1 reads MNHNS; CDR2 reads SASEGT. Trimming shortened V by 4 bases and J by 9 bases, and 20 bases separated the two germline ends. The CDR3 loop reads CASSAGDLSTRTQYF. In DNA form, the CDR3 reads TGTGCCAGCAGTGCGGGGGACCTTTCCACAAGGACGCAGTATTTT.

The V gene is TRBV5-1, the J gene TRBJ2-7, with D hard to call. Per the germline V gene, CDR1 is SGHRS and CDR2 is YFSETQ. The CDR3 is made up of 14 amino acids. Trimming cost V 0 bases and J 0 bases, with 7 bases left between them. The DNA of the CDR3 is TGCGCCAGCAGCTTGGAGGCTAGCTCCTACGAGCAGTACTTC. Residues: CASSLEASSYEQYF.

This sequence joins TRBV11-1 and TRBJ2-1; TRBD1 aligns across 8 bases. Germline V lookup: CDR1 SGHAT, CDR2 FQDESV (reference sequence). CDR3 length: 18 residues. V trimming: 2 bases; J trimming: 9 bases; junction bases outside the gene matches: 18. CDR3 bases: TGTGCCAGCAGCTTACGGTTCCGGAGGACAGGGCAAAGCGGTGAGCAGTTCTTC. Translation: CASSLRFRRTGQSGEQFF. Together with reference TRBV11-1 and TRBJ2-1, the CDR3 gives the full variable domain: EAEVAQSPRYKITEKSQAVAFWCDPISGHATLYWYRQILGQGPELLVQFQDESVVDDSQLPKDRFSAERLKGVDSTLKIQPAELGDSAMYLCASSLRFRRTGQSGEQFFGPGTRLTVL.

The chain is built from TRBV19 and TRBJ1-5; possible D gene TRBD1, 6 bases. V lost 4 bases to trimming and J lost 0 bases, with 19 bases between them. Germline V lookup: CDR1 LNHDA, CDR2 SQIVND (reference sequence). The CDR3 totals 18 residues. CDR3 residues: CASSRPPLGQNSNQPQHF. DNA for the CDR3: TGTGCCAGTAGTAGGCCCCCGCTAGGACAGAATAGCAATCAGCCCCAGCATTTT.

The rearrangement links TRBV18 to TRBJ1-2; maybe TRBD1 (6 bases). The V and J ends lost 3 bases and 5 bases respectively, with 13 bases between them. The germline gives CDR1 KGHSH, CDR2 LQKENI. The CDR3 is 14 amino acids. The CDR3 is CASSPDRRLYGYTF. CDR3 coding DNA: TGTGCCAGCTCACCCGACAGGAGGCTTTATGGCTACACCTTC. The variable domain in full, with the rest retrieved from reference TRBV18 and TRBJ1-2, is NAGVMQNPRHLVRRRGQEARLRCSPMKGHSHVYWYRQLPEEGLKFMVYLQKENIIDESGMPKERFSAEFPKEGPSILRIQQVVRGDSAAYFCASSPDRRLYGYTFGSGTRLTVV.

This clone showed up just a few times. CDR3 bases: TGTGCCAGCAGCTTGGCGACCGGGACAGGTACCTACGAGCAGTACTTC. Translating it yields CASSLATGTGTYEQYF. The chain couples TRBV5-4 to TRBJ2-7; 8 bases are a match to TRBD1. J gave up 2 bases and V 0 bases, and 7 bases lay outside the gene matches. The CDR3 has 16 residues. Germline V gene lookup returns CDR1 SGHNT and CDR2 YYREEE (reference sequence).

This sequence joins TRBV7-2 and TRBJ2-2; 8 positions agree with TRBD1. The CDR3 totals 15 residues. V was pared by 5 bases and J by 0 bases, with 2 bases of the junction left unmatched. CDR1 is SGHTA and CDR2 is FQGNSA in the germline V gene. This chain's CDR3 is CASSHRGANTGELFF. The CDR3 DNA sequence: TGTGCCAGCAGCCACAGGGGGGCGAACACCGGGGAGCTGTTTTTT.

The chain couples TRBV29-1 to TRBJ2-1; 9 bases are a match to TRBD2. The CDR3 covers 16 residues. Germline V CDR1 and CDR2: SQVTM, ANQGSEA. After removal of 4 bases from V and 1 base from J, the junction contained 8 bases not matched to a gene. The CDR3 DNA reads TGCAGCGTTGGGATGCCCAGCGGGAGGTCCTACAATGAGCAGTTCTTC. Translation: CSVGMPSGRSYNEQFF.

DNA for the CDR3: TGTGCCAGCAGCTCTCAGGGAAGAGACGGGGAGACCCAGTACTTC. This gives the protein CASSSQGRDGETQYF. The rearrangement links TRBV11-2 to TRBJ2-5; TRBD1 might be the D (5 bases). CDR3 length: 15 amino acids. The germline V gene has CDR1 SGHAT and CDR2 FQNNGV. Trimming shortened V by 4 bases and J by 5 bases, and 17 bases separated the two germline ends.

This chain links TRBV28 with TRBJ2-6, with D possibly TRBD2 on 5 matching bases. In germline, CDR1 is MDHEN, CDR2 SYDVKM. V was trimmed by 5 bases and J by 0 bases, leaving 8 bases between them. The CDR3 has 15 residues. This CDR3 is CASSPDYSGANVLTF. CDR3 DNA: TGTGCCAGCAGTCCCGACTACTCTGGGGCCAACGTCCTGACTTTC.

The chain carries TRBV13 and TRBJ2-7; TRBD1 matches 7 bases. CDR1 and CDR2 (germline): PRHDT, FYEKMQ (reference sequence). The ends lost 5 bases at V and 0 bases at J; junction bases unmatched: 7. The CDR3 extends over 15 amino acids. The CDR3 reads CASSVRTGRSYEQYF. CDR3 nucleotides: TGTGCCAGCAGCGTCCGGACAGGCCGCTCCTACGAGCAGTACTTC.

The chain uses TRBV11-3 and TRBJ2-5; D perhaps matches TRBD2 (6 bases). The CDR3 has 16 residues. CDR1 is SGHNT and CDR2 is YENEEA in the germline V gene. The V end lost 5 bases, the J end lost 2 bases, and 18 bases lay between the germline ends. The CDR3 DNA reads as TGTGCCAGCAGCGTGACTGGGGGGAACTTACAAGAGACCCAGTACTTC. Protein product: CASSVTGGNLQETQYF.

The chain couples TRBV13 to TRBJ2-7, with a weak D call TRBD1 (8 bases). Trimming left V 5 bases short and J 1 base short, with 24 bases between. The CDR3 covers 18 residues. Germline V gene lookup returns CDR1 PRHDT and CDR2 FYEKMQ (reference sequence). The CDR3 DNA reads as TGTGCCAGCAGCGTATGGGGGGGACCGGGACAGGAGTCCTACGAGCAGTACTTC. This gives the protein CASSVWGGPGQESYEQYF.

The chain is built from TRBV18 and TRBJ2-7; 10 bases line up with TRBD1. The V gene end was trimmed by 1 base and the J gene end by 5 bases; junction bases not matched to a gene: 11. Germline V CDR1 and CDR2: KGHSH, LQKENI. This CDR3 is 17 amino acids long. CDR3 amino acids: CASSPLPPGQGLHEQYF. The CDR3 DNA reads TGTGCCAGCTCACCACTCCCACCGGGACAGGGGCTCCACGAGCAGTACTTC.

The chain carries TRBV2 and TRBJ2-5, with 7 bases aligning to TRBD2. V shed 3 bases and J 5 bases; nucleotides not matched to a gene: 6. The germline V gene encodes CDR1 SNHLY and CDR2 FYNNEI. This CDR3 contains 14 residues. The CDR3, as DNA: TGTGCCAGCAGTGAGAGCGGGAACTGGGAGACCCAGTACTTC. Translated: CASSESGNWETQYF.

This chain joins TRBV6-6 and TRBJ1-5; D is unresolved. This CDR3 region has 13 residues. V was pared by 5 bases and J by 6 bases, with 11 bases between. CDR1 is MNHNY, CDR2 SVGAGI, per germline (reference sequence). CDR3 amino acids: CASSPTSGQPQHF. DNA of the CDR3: TGTGCCAGCAGTCCTACTTCGGGTCAGCCCCAGCATTTT.

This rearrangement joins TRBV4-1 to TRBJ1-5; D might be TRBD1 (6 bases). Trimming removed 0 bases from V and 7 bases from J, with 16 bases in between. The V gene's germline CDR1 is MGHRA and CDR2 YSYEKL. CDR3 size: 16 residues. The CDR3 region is CASSQEGHPPPQPQHF. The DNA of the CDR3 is TGCGCCAGCAGCCAAGAGGGACACCCACCTCCGCAGCCCCAGCATTTT.

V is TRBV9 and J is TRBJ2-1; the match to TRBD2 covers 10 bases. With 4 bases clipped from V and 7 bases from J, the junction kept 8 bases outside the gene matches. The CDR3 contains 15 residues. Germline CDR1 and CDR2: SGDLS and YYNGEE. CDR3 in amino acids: CASSFQAGGLNEQFF. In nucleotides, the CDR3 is TGTGCCAGCAGCTTTCAAGCGGGAGGGTTGAATGAGCAGTTCTTC.

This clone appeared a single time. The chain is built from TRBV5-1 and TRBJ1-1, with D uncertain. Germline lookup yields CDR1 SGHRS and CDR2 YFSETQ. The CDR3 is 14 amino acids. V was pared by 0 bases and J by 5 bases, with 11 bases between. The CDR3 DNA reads TGCGCCAGCAGCTTGGTCTCAGGCAGGACTGAAGCTTTCTTT. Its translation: CASSLVSGRTEAFF.

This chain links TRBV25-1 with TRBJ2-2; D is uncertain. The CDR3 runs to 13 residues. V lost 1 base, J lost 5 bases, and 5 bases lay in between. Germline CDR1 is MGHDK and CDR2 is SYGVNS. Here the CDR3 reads CASSESLTGELFF. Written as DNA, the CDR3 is TGTGCCAGCAGTGAATCCCTAACCGGGGAGCTGTTTTTT.

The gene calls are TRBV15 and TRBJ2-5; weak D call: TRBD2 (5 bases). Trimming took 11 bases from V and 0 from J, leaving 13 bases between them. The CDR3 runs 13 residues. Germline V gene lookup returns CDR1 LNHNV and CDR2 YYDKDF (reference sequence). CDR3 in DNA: TGTGCCGCTAGCCGGAGGTACCAAGAGACCCAGTACTTC. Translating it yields CAASRRYQETQYF. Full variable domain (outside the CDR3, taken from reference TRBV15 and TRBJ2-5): DAMVIQNPRYQVTQFGKPVTLSCSQTLNHNVMYWYQQKSSQAPKLLFHYYDKDFNNEADTPDNFQSRRPNTSFCFLDIRSPGLGDTAMYLCAASRRYQETQYFGPGTRLLVL.